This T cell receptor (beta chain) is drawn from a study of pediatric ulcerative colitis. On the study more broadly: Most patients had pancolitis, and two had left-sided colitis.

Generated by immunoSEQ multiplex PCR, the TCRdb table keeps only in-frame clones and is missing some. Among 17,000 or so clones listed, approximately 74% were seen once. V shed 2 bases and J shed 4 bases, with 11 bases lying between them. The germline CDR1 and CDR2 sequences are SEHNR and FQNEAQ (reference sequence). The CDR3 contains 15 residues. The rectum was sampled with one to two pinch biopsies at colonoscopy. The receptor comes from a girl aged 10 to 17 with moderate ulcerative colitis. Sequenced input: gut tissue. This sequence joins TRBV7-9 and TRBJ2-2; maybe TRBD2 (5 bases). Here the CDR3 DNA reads TGTGCCAGCAGCTTAACTAGGACCAGCACCGGGGAGCTGTTTTTT. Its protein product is CASSLTRTSTGELFF.